This TCR beta chain was documented in a study of cytomegalovirus exposure and HLA in healthy donors. Overall study results and limits: HLA alleles were associated with fewer than 20,000 TCR beta sequences in a later analysis at 0.05 false discovery rate. The availability of immune exposure information extended only to CMV serostatus.

Concerning this clone itself: Its target is not known.

The donors were healthy bone marrow donors. PCR involved 60 Vbeta and 13 Jbeta primers. Only in-frame clones appear in the TCRdb table, and some are missing; sequencing was by immunoSEQ multiplex PCR. Recorded for this sample: 200,000 or so clones. The CDR3 contains 15 residues. V lost 5 bases, J lost 7 bases, and 17 bases lay in between. The germline V gene has CDR1 MNHEY and CDR2 SMNVEV (reference sequence). The sequencing input was PBMCs. This clonotype originated in a girl aged 2-10 years in good health and CMV-seropositive. This rearrangement joins TRBV27 to TRBJ2-2; the D gene is possibly TRBD2 (5 bases). The CDR3 reads CASSPDYNGDGELFF. The CDR3 DNA reads as TGTGCCAGCAGTCCCGACTATAATGGTGACGGGGAGCTGTTTTTT.